The 26 T cell receptor beta chains presented below share a single source sample, sequenced in a study of cytomegalovirus exposure and HLA in healthy donors. Here immunoSEQ multiplex PCR was the method, and the copy in TCRdb shows in-frame clones only, minus some. Of 90,000 or so clones detected, about 96% appear once; the ten largest clones hold less than 0.8%. The sample consisted of PBMCs. Receptor source: a man aged 18-30 years in good health and CMV-seronegative.

The rearrangement uses TRBV5-4 and TRBJ2-7; 10 bases agree with TRBD2. Germline loops: CDR1 SGHNT, CDR2 YYREEE (reference sequence). Trimming took 0 bases from V and 9 from J; bases not matched to a gene: 6. This CDR3 region has 14 residues. The DNA for the CDR3 is TGTGCCAGCAGCTTGGGGGGGACTAGCGTTTGGCAGTACGTC. Residues: CASSLGGTSVWQYV.

The chain recombines TRBV4-3 with TRBJ1-2; D is ambiguous. This CDR3 comprises 15 residues. The germline V and J ends were trimmed by 0 bases and 0 bases, with 8 bases remaining between them. Germline V gives CDR1 LGHNA, CDR2 YSLEER. CDR3 DNA sequence: TGCGCCAGCAGCCAAGATAGAGGAACTAACTATGGCTACACCTTC. Translating it yields CASSQDRGTNYGYTF.

This chain connects TRBV19 to TRBJ1-3; the D gene is possibly TRBD1 (6 bases). The CDR3 has 22 amino acids. V dropped 6 bases and J dropped 3 bases, with 36 bases sitting between them. Germline values: CDR1 LNHDA, CDR2 SQIVND (reference sequence). For the CDR3, the DNA is TGTGCCAGTAGCTACCTCCGGGGGGCAACTTCCTCCGACCCGATCCGTGGAAACACCATATATTTT. Encoded protein: CASSYLRGATSSDPIRGNTIYF.

This chain joins TRBV7-6 and TRBJ1-3, with TRBD1 identical over 7 bases. This CDR3 is built from 16 residues. CDR1 and CDR2 from the germline V gene are SGHVS and FNYEAQ. The ends lost 2 bases at V and 0 bases at J; junction bases unmatched: 4. CDR3 in amino acids: CASSLTGQISGNTIYF. CDR3 DNA: TGTGCCAGCAGCTTAACGGGACAGATCTCTGGAAACACCATATATTTT. The full variable domain, with the rest looked up from reference TRBV7-6 and TRBJ1-3, is GAGVSQSPRYKVTKRGQDVALRCDPISGHVSLYWYRQALGQGPEFLTYFNYEAQQDKSGLPNDRFSAERPEGSISTLTIQRTEQRDSAMYRCASSLTGQISGNTIYFGEGSWLTVV.

In regard to this clone: The DNA is omitted, as the CDR3 cannot be located on it reliably, and the CDR3 follows TCRdb's listing. This chain's CDR3 is CASSWGQGNPYF. The J gene is TRBJ2-7, the V gene TRBV7-9; the table's D call, TRBD1, was not checked against the DNA. CDR1 SEHNR and CDR2 FQNEAQ come from the germline V gene (reference sequence). The CDR3 sequence runs 12 residues, both termini included.

The rearrangement uses TRBV7-3 and TRBJ2-1, with 11 bases identical to TRBD2. V lost 6 bases and J lost 2; bases outside the gene matches: 6. Germline assignment: CDR1 SGHTA and CDR2 FQGTGA. This CDR3 has 16 amino acids. CDR3 nucleotides: TGTGCCAGCAGGGAACTAGCGGGAGTTCCCTACAATGAGCAGTTCTTC. Its protein product is CASRELAGVPYNEQFF.

The gene calls are TRBV6-6 and TRBJ1-5, with D unclear. Per the germline V gene, CDR1 is MNHNY and CDR2 is SVGAGI (reference sequence). The V and J ends lost 4 bases and 2 bases respectively, with 9 bases between them. The CDR3 spans 14 residues. CDR3 sequence reads: CASSFDTRNQPQHF. Here the CDR3 DNA reads TGTGCCAGCAGTTTCGACACGCGCAATCAGCCCCAGCATTTT.

The chain recombines TRBV19 with TRBJ1-5; D not certain. The CDR3 is 16 residues long. In germline, CDR1 is LNHDA, CDR2 SQIVND (reference sequence). The V end was cut by 5 bases, the J end by 2 bases, with 16 bases between. CDR3 coding DNA: TGTGCCAGTAGTCTTATTGTAGGGAGGGGCAATCAGCCCCAGCATTTT. Translated: CASSLIVGRGNQPQHF.

The gene calls are TRBV19 and TRBJ2-5; perhaps TRBD1 as D (6 bases). V was clipped by 5 bases and J by 0 bases, with 7 bases between them. CDR1 is LNHDA and CDR2 is SQIVND in the germline V gene (reference sequence). The CDR3 runs 13 residues. CDR3 in amino acids: CASSQGYQETQYF. Here the CDR3 DNA reads TGTGCCAGTAGTCAGGGGTACCAAGAGACCCAGTACTTC.

The chain joins TRBV18 to TRBJ2-7, with D uncertain. The V and J ends lost 6 bases and 5 bases respectively, with 14 bases between them. The CDR3 has 13 residues. Germline V gene lookup returns CDR1 KGHSH and CDR2 LQKENI. The CDR3 DNA sequence: TGTGCCAGCTCCCCCTTAGCTACTAACGAGCAGTACTTC. Its protein product is CASSPLATNEQYF.

This chain links TRBV29-1 with TRBJ2-2, with 7 bases lining up with TRBD2. The CDR3 consists of 16 residues. Germline V lookup: CDR1 SQVTM, CDR2 ANQGSEA. V lost 0 bases, J lost 4 bases, and 8 bases stayed unmatched. The CDR3 DNA is TGCAGCGTTGAAGATCTAGGGCTAGCGGCCACCGGGGAGCTGTTTTTT. Translating gives CSVEDLGLAATGELFF.

The chain recombines TRBV6-1 with TRBJ2-7; perhaps TRBD1 as D (7 bases). Trimming pared 11 bases from V and 4 bases from J, leaving 18 bases between. The CDR3 sequence is 13 residues long. The germline V gene has CDR1 MNHNS and CDR2 SASEGT. CDR3 nucleotides: TGTGCCTCGGCGGGACAGCCAAGATACGAGCAGTACTTC. It translates to CASAGQPRYEQYF.

The gene calls are TRBV25-1 and TRBJ2-2; D not resolved. V was trimmed by 4 bases and J by 2 bases, leaving 14 bases between them. In germline, CDR1 is MGHDK, CDR2 SYGVNS. CDR3 size: 16 residues. DNA for the CDR3: TGTGCCAGCAGTGGCCTCGGAACTACCAACACCGGGGAGCTGTTTTTT. It encodes CASSGLGTTNTGELFF.

The rearrangement uses TRBV30 and TRBJ1-2, with 7 bases lining up with TRBD1. V lost 4 bases, J lost 2 bases, and 4 bases stayed unmatched. The CDR3 contains 13 residues. Per the germline V gene, CDR1 is GTSNPN and CDR2 is SVGIG (reference sequence). This chain's CDR3 is CAWKRQGNYGYTF. As DNA, the CDR3 is TGTGCCTGGAAGAGACAGGGAAACTATGGCTACACCTTC.

The sample holds one count of this clone. The chain joins TRBV6-6 to TRBJ2-7; 7 nucleotides match TRBD1. The CDR3 has 15 amino acids. Per the germline V gene, CDR1 is MNHNY and CDR2 is SVGAGI (reference sequence). The V gene end was trimmed by 0 bases and the J gene end by 10 bases; junction bases not matched to a gene: 12. The CDR3 protein is CASSYSPWQGVEQYV. The CDR3 nucleotides are TGTGCCAGCAGTTACTCCCCCTGGCAGGGGGTGGAACAGTACGTC.

This chain connects TRBV4-3 to TRBJ2-2, with D possibly matching TRBD2 (6 bases). V lost 0 bases and J 3 bases, leaving 14 bases between the germline ends. CDR1 and CDR2 from the germline V gene are LGHNA and YSLEER. The CDR3 length is 17 residues. CDR3 loop: CASSQDSRELYTGELFF. CDR3 DNA sequence: TGCGCCAGCAGCCAAGATTCCCGGGAGCTGTACACCGGGGAGCTGTTTTTT.

The rearrangement links TRBV27 to TRBJ2-7; 7 bases are a match to TRBD1. The CDR3 runs to 11 residues. CDR1 is MNHEY, CDR2 SMNVEV, per germline (reference sequence). The junction had 3 bases not matched to a gene; V was cut back by 4 bases and J by 9 bases. DNA for the CDR3: TGTGCCAGCAGTTCTACAGGGGCGCAGTACTTC. This codes for CASSSTGAQYF.

The chain links TRBV19 to TRBJ1-2; 7 nucleotides line up with TRBD1. This CDR3 has 17 residues. Germline loops: CDR1 LNHDA, CDR2 SQIVND (reference sequence). V shed 6 bases, J shed 1 base, and the junction held 14 bases outside the gene matches. DNA of the CDR3: TGTGCCAGTAGCGGGACAGACACAACCGGTTTTAACTATGGCTACACCTTC. It codes for CASSGTDTTGFNYGYTF.

This chain links TRBV2 with TRBJ2-7, with a possible D match to TRBD1 (6 bases). V was trimmed by 2 bases and J by 0 bases, leaving 8 bases between them. Germline V gene lookup returns CDR1 SNHLY and CDR2 FYNNEI. This CDR3 has 14 residues. CDR3 region: CASSEQGSSYEQYV. The CDR3 DNA follows: TGTGCCAGCAGTGAACAGGGGAGCTCCTACGAGCAGTACGTC.

The J gene is TRBJ2-3, the V gene TRBV6-1; 7 bases map to TRBD2. J lost 6 bases, V lost 4 bases, and 13 bases had no gene match. CDR3 length: 16 amino acids. The germline V gene has CDR1 MNHNS and CDR2 SASEGT. CDR3 residues: CASSGYFSGPGDTQYF. The CDR3 nucleotides read TGTGCCAGCAGTGGATACTTTAGCGGGCCGGGCGATACGCAGTATTTT.

The genes are TRBV6-1 and TRBJ1-2; 11 bases fit TRBD1. This CDR3 contains 18 residues. The germline V gene encodes CDR1 MNHNS and CDR2 SASEGT. With 2 bases clipped from V and 0 bases from J, the junction kept 8 bases outside the gene matches. The CDR3: CASSEKGQGASANYGYTF. The CDR3 DNA is TGTGCCAGCAGTGAAAAAGGACAGGGGGCGTCAGCTAACTATGGCTACACCTTC.

CDR3 in amino acids: CASVQGNTEAFF. The CDR3 DNA follows: TGTGCCAGCGTCCAGGGGAACACTGAAGCTTTCTTT. The rearrangement uses TRBV2 and TRBJ1-1, with D possibly TRBD1 on 5 matching bases. The V gene lost 8 bases and the J gene lost 1 base, with 8 bases spanning the gap. Germline CDR1 SNHLY, CDR2 FYNNEI. CDR3 size: 12 residues.

The chain couples TRBV6-8 to TRBJ2-3; 11 bases are shared with TRBD2. This CDR3 spans 17 amino acids. Trimming removed 2 bases from V and 5 bases from J; junction bases left unmatched: 9. In germline, CDR1 is MNHGY, CDR2 SAAAGT. CDR3 DNA sequence: TGTGCCAGCAGTTACGGGGTTAGCGGGAGGGCTGTAGATACGCAGTATTTT. This sequence encodes CASSYGVSGRAVDTQYF.

The chain joins TRBV27 to TRBJ2-5; D call uncertain. Per the germline V gene, CDR1 is MNHEY and CDR2 is SMNVEV (reference sequence). V gave up 2 bases and J gave up 1 base, with 8 bases separating them. The CDR3 is 14 amino acids. The CDR3 region has the DNA TGTGCCAGCAGTTTAGCAGGTTTCCAAGAGACCCAGTACTTC. Its protein is CASSLAGFQETQYF.

The chain combines TRBV19 with TRBJ2-2; 9 bases agree with TRBD2. The germline CDR1 and CDR2 sequences are LNHDA and SQIVND (reference sequence). The CDR3 runs 13 residues. The V segment lost 8 bases and the J segment 8 bases; nucleotides outside the gene matches: 6. The CDR3: CASGGLAGGELFF. The CDR3 DNA reads TGTGCCAGTGGGGGACTAGCCGGAGGGGAGCTGTTTTTT. The whole variable domain, filled in from reference TRBV19 and TRBJ2-2, reads DGGITQSPKYLFRKEGQNVTLSCEQNLNHDAMYWYRQDPGQGLRLIYYSQIVNDFQKGDIAEGYSVSREKKESFPLTVTSAQKNPTAFYLCASGGLAGGELFFGEGSRLTVL.

The chain links TRBV9 to TRBJ1-1; D is unresolved. Per the germline V gene, CDR1 is SGDLS and CDR2 is YYNGEE. The germline V and J ends were trimmed by 0 bases and 6 bases, with 15 bases remaining between them. The length of the CDR3 is 15 residues. For the CDR3, the DNA is TGTGCCAGCAGCGTAGATGGCAGGCCGCTGGCTGAAGCTTTCTTT. This codes for CASSVDGRPLAEAFF.